This record concerns one TCR beta chain sequence. Seattle cases were enrolled at active infection and followed longitudinally. These data are taken from a study of blood T cell repertoires in COVID-19. Turning to the study itself: The samples span acute and convalescent COVID-19 from the United States, Italy and Spain. PBMCs, B-cell-depleted T cells, or T cells provided the cDNA or gDNA that made up the material.

Clones were read by immunoSEQ multiplex PCR, and TCRdb kept only the in-frame ones, dropping some. This sample has just under 350,000 clones; around nine tenths occur once, and the top ten carry 7.3%. The CDR3 is 15 residues long. V lost 0 bases and J lost 3, with 9 bases in between. Germline CDR1 and CDR2: SGHDT and YYEEEE. Sequencing was carried out using peripheral blood. The chain is built from TRBV5-6 and TRBJ1-4; no reliable D call. This receptor was identified in a woman in her 70s with COVID-19, enrolled during active disease. This CDR3 reads CASSLVTDSNEKLFF. CDR3 in DNA: TGTGCCAGCAGCTTGGTGACCGACTCTAATGAAAAACTGTTTTTT.